A single sample gave rise to the 24 T cell receptor beta chains below, sequenced in a study of post-analysis software for immune sequencing data. Findings and limits, study-wide: In patients, 4 to 6 TRBV segments were more frequent than in controls, with TRBV5-6, TRBV5-1 and TRBV20-1 among them.

No antigen is known for these receptors. Unique molecular identifiers tagged the TCR beta cDNA libraries. TCRdb re-called the PCR reads with MiXCR, one entry per CDR3 protein. The sample lists approximately 630,000 distinct CDR3 sequences, around 60% seen once, with over 9% in the top ten. Sequencing was performed on blood. These receptors all come from a girl aged 2-10 years with multiple sclerosis.

The rearrangement links TRBV5-1 to TRBJ1-2; D is unresolved. V dropped 7 bases and J dropped 4 bases, with 8 bases sitting between them. CDR1 and CDR2 (germline): SGHRS, YFSETQ. The CDR3 has 11 residues. The CDR3 DNA sequence: TGCGCCAGCTACGGGGTCTATGGCTACACCTTC. Its translation: CASYGVYGYTF.

This clonotype was counted at least ten times. The chain carries TRBV6-4 and TRBJ2-3; D is undetermined. Trimming shortened V by 4 bases and J by 3 bases, and 8 bases separated the two germline ends. CDR3 length: 13 amino acids. Germline-derived CDR1 and CDR2 are MRHNA and SNTAGT. The CDR3 spells CASSGSGTDTQYF. The CDR3 DNA is TGTGCCAGCAGTGGGTCCGGGACAGATACGCAGTATTTT.

The CDR3 sequence: CASSQDKLAAVDTQYF. The CDR3, as DNA: TGTGCCAGCAGCCAAGATAAGTTAGCCGCGGTAGATACGCAGTATTTT. The chain uses TRBV4-2 and TRBJ2-3; no definite D call. The CDR3 is 16 amino acids. Trimming stripped 0 bases from V and 5 bases from J, with 15 bases between. Germline CDR1 reads LGHNA; CDR2 reads YNFKEQ.

The CDR3 DNA reads as TGCAGCGTTCCACACGGCAGGGTTAGCACAGATACGCAGTATTTT. Translated, it gives CSVPHGRVSTDTQYF. The gene calls are TRBV29-1 and TRBJ2-3, with D perhaps matching TRBD1 (5 bases). V was pared by 5 bases and J by 0 bases, with 15 bases between. The germline V gene has CDR1 SQVTM and CDR2 ANQGSEA. The CDR3 loop spans 15 amino acids.

The CDR3 here is CASSARGFSTDTQYF. The CDR3 coding sequence is TGTGCCAGCAGTGCCCGAGGGTTCAGCACAGATACGCAGTATTTT. The chain combines TRBV12-3 or TRBV12-4 with TRBJ2-3; D may be TRBD2 (5 bases). The CDR3 extends over 15 amino acids. V was pared by 5 bases and J by 0 bases, with 12 bases between.

The CDR3 nucleotides read TGTGCCAGCAGCCCGACAGGGGTTCACCAGTCCGGGGAGCTGTTTTTT. Protein product: CASSPTGVHQSGELFF. The V call is TRBV3-1, the J call TRBJ2-2; 8 bases are a match to TRBD1. V gave up 4 bases and J gave up 6 bases; unmatched junction bases: 10. The CDR3 consists of 16 residues. CDR1 and CDR2 (germline): LGHDT, YNNKEL (reference sequence).

The rearrangement joins TRBV6-2 or TRBV6-3 to TRBJ2-7; D may be TRBD2 (6 bases). This CDR3 contains 14 residues. Germline CDR1 and CDR2: MNHEY and SVGEGT. Deletions cut 4 bases from V and 3 bases from J, with 13 bases between. The CDR3 region is CASSFTGVLYEQYF. In DNA, the CDR3 is TGTGCCAGCAGTTTTACGGGAGTGCTCTACGAGCAGTACTTC.

The gene calls are TRBV3-1 and TRBJ2-7; D may be TRBD2 (6 bases). CDR1 and CDR2 (germline): LGHDT, YNNKEL (reference sequence). Trimming cost V 0 bases and J 3 bases, with 12 bases left between them. The CDR3 covers 15 residues. The CDR3 loop reads CASSQEGSGDYEQYF. CDR3 sequence (DNA): TGTGCCAGCAGCCAAGAAGGGTCGGGGGACTACGAGCAGTACTTC.

The chain uses TRBV25-1 and TRBJ2-5; no reliable D call. The J call may be faulty, since TRBJ2-7 better matches the DNA end. Germline-derived CDR1 and CDR2 are MGHDK and SYGVNS. The CDR3 loop spans 14 amino acids. CDR3 amino acids: CASSEPGSLFEQYF. The CDR3 DNA follows: TGTGCCAGCAGTGAACCCGGTTCCCTCTTCGAGCAGTACTTC.

The rearrangement joins TRBV20-1 to TRBJ1-1, with 7 nucleotides matching TRBD1. Germline V gene lookup returns CDR1 DFQATT and CDR2 SNEGSKA (reference sequence). Germline trimming cut 5 bases from V and 4 bases from J; bases unmatched to any gene: 13. CDR3 length equals 15 residues. As DNA, the CDR3 is TGCAGTGCTCCTGGGTCCGGGACAGTGACCACTGAAGCTTTCTTT. This codes for CSAPGSGTVTTEAFF.

The rearrangement joins TRBV6-2 or TRBV6-3 to TRBJ2-7; D unresolved. The V gene lost 6 bases and the J gene lost 4 bases, with 7 bases spanning the gap. From germline, CDR1 is MNHEY and CDR2 SVGEGT. CDR3 length: 11 amino acids. CDR3 sequence: CASRSLYEQYF. CDR3 bases: TGTGCCAGCAGAAGCCTGTACGAGCAGTACTTC.

The chain couples TRBV6-1 to TRBJ2-7; D might be TRBD1 (6 bases). V was clipped by 7 bases and J by 3 bases, with 19 bases between them. This CDR3 is 15 amino acids long. Germline CDR1 is MNHNS and CDR2 is SASEGT. The CDR3 loop is CASTHLGQVIYEQYF. DNA for the CDR3: TGTGCCAGCACCCACTTGGGACAAGTGATCTACGAGCAGTACTTC.

The V call is TRBV12-3 or TRBV12-4, the J call TRBJ2-1; D assignment may be TRBD1 or TRBD2 (5 bases each). V was cut by 1 base and J by 8 bases, with 9 bases left in between. This CDR3 spans 13 amino acids. The CDR3 loop is CASSLDGADEQFF. CDR3 nucleotides: TGTGCCAGCAGTTTAGACGGGGCGGATGAGCAGTTCTTC.

This clonotype was detected a few times. The chain combines TRBV21-1 with TRBJ2-4; the table's D call TRBD1 went unverified against the DNA. TRBV21-1 constitutes a pseudogene. The CDR3 totals 17 residues. CDR3 in amino acids: CASSKEEMGQGRNIQYF. CDR3 sequence (DNA): TGTGCCAGCAGCAAAGAGGAAATGGGACAGGGTAGAAACATTCAGTACTTC.

The chain couples TRBV4-2 to TRBJ2-3; D is unresolved. There are 13 residues in the CDR3. Germline-derived CDR1 and CDR2 are LGHNA and YNFKEQ. Between the trimmed V and J ends, which lost 2 bases and 4 bases, there was a span of 7 bases. The CDR3 DNA is TGTGCCAGCAGCCAACGTCTCGCAGATACGCAGTATTTT. Amino acid sequence: CASSQRLADTQYF.

The V and J genes are TRBV6-6 and TRBJ2-3; D uncertain. The CDR3 sequence is 16 residues long. V was trimmed by 5 bases and J by 0 bases, leaving 15 bases between them. Germline V CDR1 and CDR2: MNHNY, SVGAGI (reference sequence). CDR3 sequence reads: CASSSLIAVSTDTQYF. CDR3 coding DNA: TGTGCCAGCAGTAGCCTGATTGCTGTGAGCACAGATACGCAGTATTTT.

V is TRBV6-2 or TRBV6-3 and J is TRBJ2-3, with 8 bases fitting TRBD2. The CDR3 runs to 15 residues. Germline V CDR1 and CDR2: MNHEY, SVGEGT. Trimming took 3 bases from V and 5 from J; bases not matched to a gene: 7. CDR3 coding DNA: TGTGCCAGCAGTTATCAGCGGGAGATTGTAGATACGCAGTATTTT. Amino acid sequence: CASSYQREIVDTQYF.

This clonotype was found many times. CDR3 coding DNA: TGTGCCAGCAGCCCTCGCAGTGACCAAGAGACCCAGTACTTC. Translation gives CASSPRSDQETQYF. The rearrangement uses TRBV7-8 and TRBJ2-5; no clear D. The length of the CDR3 is 14 residues. V lost 5 bases, J lost 0 bases, and 10 bases lay in between. Germline CDR1 is SGHVS and CDR2 is FQNEAQ. The whole variable domain, remainder taken from reference TRBV7-8 and TRBJ2-5, is GAGVSQSPRYKVAKRGQDVALRCDPISGHVSLFWYQQALGQGPEFLTYFQNEAQLDKSGLPSDRFFAERPEGSVSTLKIQRTQQEDSAVYLCASSPRSDQETQYFGPGTRLLVL.

The gene calls are TRBV20-1 and TRBJ2-2; 8 positions match TRBD2. Trimming cost V 3 bases and J 6 bases; bases outside gene matches: 3. Germline V lookup: CDR1 DFQATT, CDR2 SNEGSKA (reference sequence). CDR3 size: 13 residues. The CDR3 region is CSARSGSSGELFF. In DNA, the CDR3 is TGCAGTGCTAGGAGCGGGAGTTCCGGGGAGCTGTTTTTT.

The chain recombines TRBV10-3 with TRBJ1-2; 11 bases map to TRBD1. Germline CDR1 reads ENHRY; CDR2 reads SYGVKD. The CDR3 has 14 residues. J gave up 6 bases and V 9 bases, and 9 bases lay outside the gene matches. The CDR3 DNA sequence: TGTGCCATTCAGGACAGGGGGCGACGGGATGGCTACACCTTC. Encoded protein: CAIQDRGRRDGYTF.

V usage is TRBV7-9 and J usage is TRBJ2-3, with 8 bases aligning to TRBD1. Unmatched junction bases numbered 6, after V lost 5 bases and J lost 2 bases. Germline CDR1 is SEHNR and CDR2 is FQNEAQ (reference sequence). The CDR3 runs to 15 residues. CDR3 sequence reads: CASSHRTGPTDTQYF. In DNA, the CDR3 is TGTGCCAGCAGCCACAGGACAGGGCCCACAGATACGCAGTATTTT.

This clonotype was seen a few times. The J gene is TRBJ2-5, the V gene TRBV27; 8 positions match TRBD1. The DNA end is a closer match to TRBJ2-7, so the J assignment may be wrong. CDR1 and CDR2 (germline): MNHEY, SMNVEV (reference sequence). This CDR3 comprises 13 residues. Here the CDR3 DNA reads TGTGCCAGCAGTTCTCGACAGGGGAGCGAGCAGTACTTC. Protein sequence: CASSSRQGSEQYF.

The chain uses TRBV20-1 and TRBJ1-1; weak D call: TRBD1 (5 bases). Trimming shortened V by 1 base and J by 4 bases, and 7 bases separated the two germline ends. Germline values: CDR1 DFQATT, CDR2 SNEGSKA (reference sequence). The CDR3 is 12 residues long. The CDR3 sequence: CSARAGSTEAFF. CDR3 nucleotide sequence: TGCAGTGCTAGAGCAGGGAGCACTGAAGCTTTCTTT.

This clonotype was observed a handful of times. J is TRBJ2-5 and V is TRBV10-3, with unresolved D. The V end lost 4 bases, the J end lost 4 bases, and 7 bases lay between the germline ends. The CDR3 spans 12 residues. Germline CDR1 ENHRY, CDR2 SYGVKD. CDR3 nucleotide sequence: TGTGCCATCAGTGTTGACCCAGAGACCCAGTACTTC. This codes for CAISVDPETQYF.